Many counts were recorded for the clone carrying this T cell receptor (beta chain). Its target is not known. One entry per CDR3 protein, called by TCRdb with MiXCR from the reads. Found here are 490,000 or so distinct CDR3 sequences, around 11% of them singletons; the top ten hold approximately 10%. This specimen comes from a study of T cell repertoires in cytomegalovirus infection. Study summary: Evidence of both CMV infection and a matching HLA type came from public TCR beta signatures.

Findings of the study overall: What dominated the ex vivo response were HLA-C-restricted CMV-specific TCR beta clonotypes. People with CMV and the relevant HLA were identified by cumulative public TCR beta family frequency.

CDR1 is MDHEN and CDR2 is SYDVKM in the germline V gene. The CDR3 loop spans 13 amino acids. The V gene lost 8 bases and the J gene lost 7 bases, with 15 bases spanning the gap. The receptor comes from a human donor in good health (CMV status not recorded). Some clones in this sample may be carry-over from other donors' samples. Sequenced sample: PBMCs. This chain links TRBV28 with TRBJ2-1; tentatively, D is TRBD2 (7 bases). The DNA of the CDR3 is TGTGCCAGCGGCGCGGCGGGGGCAAATGAGCAGTTCTTC. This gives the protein CASGAAGANEQFF.